The rows below give T cell receptor beta chains drawn from one sample of a study of radiation and T cells in renal cell carcinoma. Method: immunoSEQ multiplex PCR; TCRdb's copy keeps in-frame clones and lacks some. This table holds around 170,000 clones, about 85% found once. The sample in question was blood, obtained from a patient whose treatment included radiotherapy and nephrectomy. All receptors derive from a woman aged 45-65 years with renal cell carcinoma. CDR3s include the opening cysteine and the closing phenylalanine or tryptophan. D genes are given only for firm matches. Size values are once, few and many counts, or a class for expanded clones, and some rows have none.

D: NA; V: TRBV30; J: TRBJ1-6; size: NA; CDR3: CAWSVRQGNSPLHF; DNA: TGTGCCTGGAGTGTTCGGCAGGGAAATTCACCCCTCCACTTT
D: NA; V: TRBV19; J: TRBJ1-2; size: few; CDR3: CASSTSGYGYTF; DNA: TGTGCCAGTAGCACCAGTGGCTATGGCTACACCTTC
D: TRBD1; V: TRBV11-2; J: TRBJ2-7; size: NA; CDR3: CASSLRTGGAPGEQYF; DNA: TGTGCCAGCAGCTTGAGGACAGGTGGCGCCCCAGGTGAGCAGTACTTC
D: TRBD1; V: TRBV5-6; J: TRBJ1-2; size: NA; CDR3: CASSSDRGDYGYTF; DNA: TGTGCCAGCAGCTCGGACAGGGGAGATTATGGCTACACCTTC
D: NA; V: TRBV11-2; J: TRBJ1-1; size: NA; CDR3: CASSFHTEAFF; DNA: TGTGCCAGCAGCTTCCACACTGAAGCTTTCTTT
D: NA; V: TRBV10-1; J: TRBJ2-3; size: NA; CDR3: CASSEGGTGTDTQYF; DNA: TGCGCCAGCAGTGAAGGAGGGACGGGAACAGATACGCAGTATTTT
D: NA; V: TRBV6-5; J: TRBJ1-5; size: NA; CDR3: CASKINRVGQPQHF; DNA: TGTGCCAGCAAGATCAATCGGGTCGGTCAGCCCCAGCATTTT
D: NA; V: TRBV13; J: TRBJ2-1; size: NA; CDR3: CASSPQGLGNEQFF; DNA: TGTGCCAGCAGCCCGCAAGGACTGGGGAATGAGCAGTTCTTC
D: NA; V: TRBV9; J: TRBJ1-3; size: NA; CDR3: CASSTGGYSGNTIYF; DNA: TGTGCCAGTTCCACGGGGGGGTACTCTGGAAACACCATATATTTT
D: NA; V: TRBV7-9; J: TRBJ1-2; size: NA; CDR3: CASSSRNGYGYTF; DNA: TGTGCCAGCAGCTCCAGGAACGGCTATGGCTACACCTTC
D: TRBD1; V: TRBV4-3; J: TRBJ1-3; size: NA; CDR3: CASSQENRGGNTIYF; DNA: TGCGCCAGCAGCCAAGAGAACAGGGGTGGAAACACCATATATTTT
D: NA; V: TRBV25-1; J: TRBJ1-2; size: NA; CDR3: CASSKDPGIGYTF; DNA: TGTGCCAGCAGTAAGGACCCAGGGATCGGCTACACCTTC
D: TRBD2; V: TRBV29-1; J: TRBJ2-5; size: NA; CDR3: CSVEGLGGGAPQETQYF; DNA: TGCAGCGTTGAAGGCTTGGGCGGGGGGGCACCCCAAGAGACCCAGTACTTC
D: NA; V: TRBV19; J: TRBJ1-1; size: NA; CDR3: CASSGTSDTEAFF; DNA: TGTGCCAGTAGCGGGACCTCCGACACTGAAGCTTTCTTT
D: NA; V: TRBV7-2; J: TRBJ2-5; size: NA; CDR3: CASSLGGPTGRETQYF; DNA: TGTGCCAGCAGCTTAGGAGGCCCGACAGGGAGGGAGACCCAGTACTTC
D: TRBD1; V: TRBV7-8; J: TRBJ1-2; size: NA; CDR3: CASSPSTGTVIYGYTF; DNA: TGTGCCAGCAGCCCAAGTACCGGGACAGTGATCTATGGCTACACCTTC
D: NA; V: TRBV7-8; J: TRBJ1-6; size: once; CDR3: CASSKTGTYNSPLHF; DNA: TGTGCCAGCAGTAAAACAGGGACATATAATTCACCCCTCCACTTT
D: NA; V: TRBV6-1; J: TRBJ2-7; size: NA; CDR3: CASSGRQDGLRYEQYF; DNA: TGTGCCAGCAGTGGGAGACAGGACGGTTTGAGGTACGAGCAGTACTTC
D: NA; V: TRBV7-9; J: TRBJ2-3; size: NA; CDR3: CASSLFLKGSTDTQYF; DNA: TGTGCCAGCAGCTTATTCCTGAAGGGTAGCACAGATACGCAGTATTTT
D: NA; V: TRBV6-1; J: TRBJ2-3; size: NA; CDR3: CASSERGGSTDTQYF; DNA: TGTGCCAGCAGTGAGCGGGGCGGAAGCACAGATACGCAGTATTTT
D: NA; V: TRBV19; J: TRBJ1-5; size: NA; CDR3: CASSQDRRIQHF; DNA: TGTGCCAGTAGTCAAGACAGGCGGATCCAGCATTTT
D: NA; V: TRBV4-3; J: TRBJ1-2; size: NA; CDR3: CASSQAEKSNYGYTF; DNA: TGCGCCAGCAGCCAAGCAGAGAAAAGTAACTATGGCTACACCTTC
D: NA; V: TRBV19; J: TRBJ1-2; size: few; CDR3: CASSIQGYGYTF; DNA: TGTGCCAGTAGTATCCAGGGCTATGGCTACACCTTC
D: NA; V: TRBV18; J: TRBJ1-3; size: NA; CDR3: CASSPALLSGNTIYF; DNA: TGTGCCAGCTCACCAGCACTCCTCTCTGGAAACACCATATATTTT
D: NA; V: TRBV4-3; J: TRBJ1-1; size: NA; CDR3: CASSPGEGTEAFF; DNA: TGCGCCAGCAGCCCAGGGGAGGGGACTGAAGCTTTCTTT
D: TRBD2; V: TRBV2; J: TRBJ2-1; size: NA; CDR3: CATWGTRPFF; DNA: TGTGCCACCTGGGGGACTAGACCGTTCTTC
D: NA; V: TRBV19; J: TRBJ1-5; size: few; CDR3: CASSPGVQPQHF; DNA: TGTGCCAGTAGCCCCGGGGTCCAGCCCCAGCATTTT
D: NA; V: TRBV19; J: TRBJ1-6; size: NA; CDR3: CASSMGRGADSPLHF; DNA: TGTGCCAGTAGTATGGGTCGGGGGGCAGATTCACCCCTCCACTTT
D: TRBD1; V: TRBV5-1; J: TRBJ1-6; size: NA; CDR3: CASSYEGGGGSGGSPLHF; DNA: TGCGCCAGCAGCTACGAGGGCGGCGGGGGCTCAGGGGGTTCACCCCTCCACTTT
D: NA; V: TRBV18; J: TRBJ2-7; size: NA; CDR3: CASSPVPGADEQYF; DNA: TGTGCCAGCTCACCGGTCCCGGGGGCGGACGAGCAGTACTTC
D: NA; V: TRBV6-1; J: TRBJ2-3; size: NA; CDR3: CASRLQGPDTQYF; DNA: TGTGCCAGCAGGTTACAGGGACCAGATACGCAGTATTTT
D: NA; V: TRBV5-4; J: TRBJ2-7; size: NA; CDR3: CASTKGGTHYEQYF; DNA: TGTGCCAGCACCAAGGGGGGAACCCACTACGAGCAGTACTTC
D: NA; V: TRBV9; J: TRBJ2-2; size: NA; CDR3: CASSGRTPANTGELFF; DNA: TGTGCCAGCAGCGGACGGACGCCCGCGAACACCGGGGAGCTGTTTTTT
D: TRBD1; V: TRBV6-6; J: TRBJ2-5; size: NA; CDR3: CASSRQGRQETQYF; DNA: TGTGCCAGCAGTCGACAGGGGAGGCAAGAGACCCAGTACTTC
D: NA; V: TRBV29-1; J: TRBJ1-2; size: NA; CDR3: CSVTASNYGYTF; DNA: TGCAGCGTCACCGCTTCTAACTATGGCTACACCTTC
D: TRBD1; V: TRBV9; J: TRBJ1-1; size: NA; CDR3: CASSVLQGGPEAFF; DNA: TGTGCCAGCAGCGTGCTGCAGGGGGGACCTGAAGCTTTCTTT
D: NA; V: TRBV7-3; J: TRBJ2-3; size: NA; CDR3: CASSLGGAGDTQYF; DNA: TGTGCCAGCAGCTTAGGCGGCGCAGGGGATACGCAGTATTTT
D: NA; V: TRBV7-9; J: TRBJ2-7; size: NA; CDR3: CASSLMGHHSYEQYF; DNA: TGTGCCAGCAGCTTAATGGGGCACCACTCCTACGAGCAGTACTTC
D: NA; V: TRBV7-9; J: TRBJ2-5; size: NA; CDR3: CASSRNRLPYF; DNA: TGTGCCAGCAGCCGCAATCGGCTCCCGTACTTC
D: NA; V: TRBV9; J: TRBJ1-4; size: NA; CDR3: CASSVALGGLREKLFF; DNA: TGTGCCAGCAGCGTGGCTCTGGGGGGGTTAAGAGAAAAACTGTTTTTT
D: NA; V: TRBV27; J: TRBJ1-4; size: NA; CDR3: CASSSWGIREKLFF; DNA: TGTGCCAGCAGTTCGTGGGGAATTCGAGAAAAACTGTTTTTT
D: NA; V: TRBV10-2; J: TRBJ1-2; size: NA; CDR3: CASRGTSPSEGYTF; DNA: TGCGCCAGCAGGGGGACTTCTCCCTCGGAGGGCTACACCTTC
D: NA; V: TRBV7-9; J: TRBJ1-3; size: NA; CDR3: CASSLGPGIVGGNTIYF; DNA: TGTGCCAGCAGCTTAGGACCGGGGATAGTGGGTGGAAACACCATATATTTT
D: NA; V: TRBV5-1; J: TRBJ1-4; size: NA; CDR3: CASSPTRGLNEKLFF; DNA: TGCGCCAGCAGCCCCACCCGGGGCCTTAATGAAAAACTGTTTTTT
D: NA; V: TRBV10-3; J: TRBJ1-3; size: many; CDR3: CAIRESSGNTIYF; DNA: TGTGCCATCAGGGAGAGCTCTGGAAACACCATATATTTT
D: NA; V: TRBV6-5; J: TRBJ2-5; size: NA; CDR3: CASSYDETQYF; DNA: TGTGCCAGCAGTTACGATGAGACCCAGTACTTC
D: NA; V: TRBV6-1; J: TRBJ1-2; size: NA; CDR3: CASSEGLIYGYTF; DNA: TGTGCCAGCAGTGAGGGCCTAATCTATGGCTACACCTTC
D: NA; V: TRBV6-1; J: TRBJ1-5; size: NA; CDR3: CASSGYSGFSQPQHF; DNA: TGTGCCAGCAGTGGATACTCGGGGTTTAGTCAGCCCCAGCATTTT
D: NA; V: TRBV18; J: TRBJ1-5; size: NA; CDR3: CASSPPGENQPQHF; DNA: TGTGCCAGCTCACCACCGGGGGAAAATCAGCCCCAGCATTTT
D: TRBD1; V: TRBV6-5; J: TRBJ1-4; size: NA; CDR3: CASSGTGGGGEKLFF; DNA: TGTGCCAGCAGTGGGACAGGGGGCGGGGGGGAAAAACTGTTTTTT
D: TRBD1; V: TRBV7-2; J: TRBJ1-2; size: NA; CDR3: CASSSDTGTGGDYTF; DNA: TGTGCCAGCAGCTCAGACACCGGGACAGGGGGTGACTACACCTTC
D: TRBD1; V: TRBV6-6; J: TRBJ2-7; size: NA; CDR3: CASRPLDRAYEQYF; DNA: TGTGCCAGCAGACCCCTGGACAGGGCCTACGAGCAGTACTTC
D: TRBD1; V: TRBV7-3; J: TRBJ2-6; size: once; CDR3: CASSFMGQGVGANVLTF; DNA: TGTGCCAGCAGCTTTATGGGACAGGGTGTCGGGGCCAACGTCCTGACTTTC